A single TCR beta chain is shown here with its context. Its specificity is not known. This entry belongs to a study of PD-1 blockade in mismatch repair-deficient tumors. Turning to the study itself: Patients had 12 mismatch repair-deficient cancer types and were previously treated and progressing. Findings and limits, study-wide: Rapid post-treatment expansion, then contraction, generally preceding radiologic response, marked tumor-resident clones.

Germline CDR1 and CDR2: LNHDA and SQIVND (reference sequence). After removal of 8 bases from V and 2 bases from J, the junction contained 8 bases not matched to a gene. CDR3 size: 14 residues. Profiling relied on immunoSEQ multiplex PCR, and the TCRdb table lists in-frame clones only, not all of them. Of 90,000 to 130,000 clones detected, more than 60% appear once; the ten largest clones hold roughly 4.8%. This chain links TRBV19 with TRBJ2-7, with 8 bases fitting TRBD1. Sequencing used peripheral blood, obtained around 60 weeks after starting pembrolizumab. The receptor's source is an adult with mismatch repair-deficient cancer. CDR3: CASGPGTGPYEQYF. CDR3 nucleotide sequence: TGTGCCAGTGGACCCGGGACAGGACCCTACGAGCAGTACTTC.